This entry describes one T cell receptor beta chain. Its antigen specificity is not known. Base qualities are missing; no much larger clone stands one base away. From its cysteine to its phenylalanine, the CDR3 spans 15 amino acids. The DNA shown is the 45-base CDR3, in frame from base 1. V and J are truncated by 4 bases and 1 base respectively, leaving an intervening sequence of 14 bases. The germline V gene supplies CDR1 SGHVS and CDR2 FQNEAQ. TCRbeta CDR3 regions were amplified from genomic DNA using the immunoSEQ Assay, a bias-controlled multiplex PCR. Per the authors' processing: The number of nucleated cells in each sample was estimated by amplification of reference gene primers within the assay. Sequence reads were collapsed and filtered to measure the absolute abundance of every unique TCRbeta CDR3 rearrangement. For each sample, productive Simpson clonality was calculated by taking the square root of Simpson's diversity index across productive rearrangements. Here the immuneACCESS table is served through TCRdb, limited to in-frame sequences with V and J called. Missing clones are a known gap in these copies; in checked studies unresolved V genes cover under half, and the rest lacks a known reason. That table furnishes V, J and clone size, whereas the DNA furnished D and trimming. The sample contains around 120,000 clones, roughly 79% of them found a single time. The top ten constitute roughly 25% of the sample.

Collaborating institutions collected whole blood in K2EDTA tubes following their own protocols. For TCRbeta analysis, collaborators shipped samples as frozen whole blood, isolated PBMCs, or DNA extracted from either of those sample types. The sample belongs to a study of blood T cell repertoires in COVID-19 (dated by TCRdb to the early 2020s). For context, the study as a whole: Samples covering the acute and convalescent phases of COVID-19 were provided by collaborators in the United States, Italy and Spain. Where available, HLA class I and class II types were taken from metadata supplied by the sample provider and were not determined by assay-based typing. Sample metadata almost always included a de-identified subject ID, COVID-19 status, age in years and sex. The repertoires were released in a freely available public database intended as a resource for research on the immune response to SARS-CoV-2. The prospective study material was composed of cDNA or gDNA derived from T cells, B-cell-depleted T cells, or PBMCs. Samples came from the ongoing ImmuneRACE study (first 160 participants) plus 1,254 subjects from 6 global collaborators. Subjects who had been exposed to COVID-19, were actively infected with it, or had recovered from it provided the deeply sampled blood TCRbeta repertoires that made up the dataset.

What the authors observed across the whole study: Clinical and demographic metadata were provided uncurated, with the amount varying by source and participant.

The sample taken for sequencing was peripheral blood. The chain is assembled from TRBV7-8 and TRBJ2-7; D gene: possibly TRBD2, on 6 matching bases. The receptor was derived from a human donor in a cohort sampled during active COVID-19. The CDR3 in this case is CASSSARGFSYEQYF. The nucleotide sequence is TGTGCCAGCAGCTCCGCTCGGGGGTTTTCCTACGAGCAGTACTTC.